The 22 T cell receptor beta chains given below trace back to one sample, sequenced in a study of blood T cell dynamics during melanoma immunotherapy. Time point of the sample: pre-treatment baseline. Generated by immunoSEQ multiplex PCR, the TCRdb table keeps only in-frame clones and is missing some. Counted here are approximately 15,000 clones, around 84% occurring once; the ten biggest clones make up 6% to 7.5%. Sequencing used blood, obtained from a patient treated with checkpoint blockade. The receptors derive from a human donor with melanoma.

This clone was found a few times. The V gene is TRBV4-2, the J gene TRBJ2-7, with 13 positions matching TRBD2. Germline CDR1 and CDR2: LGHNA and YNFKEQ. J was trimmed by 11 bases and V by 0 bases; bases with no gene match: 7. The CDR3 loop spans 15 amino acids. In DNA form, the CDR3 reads TGTGCCAGCAGCCAAGAGCGGACTAGCGGGGGTCCGGAGTACTTC. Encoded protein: CASSQERTSGGPEYF.

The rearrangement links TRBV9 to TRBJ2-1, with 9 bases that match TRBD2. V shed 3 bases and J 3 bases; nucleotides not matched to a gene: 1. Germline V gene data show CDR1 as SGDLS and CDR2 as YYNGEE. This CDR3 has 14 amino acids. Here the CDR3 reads CASSATSGYNEQFF. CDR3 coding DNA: TGTGCCAGCAGCGCGACTAGCGGCTACAATGAGCAGTTCTTC.

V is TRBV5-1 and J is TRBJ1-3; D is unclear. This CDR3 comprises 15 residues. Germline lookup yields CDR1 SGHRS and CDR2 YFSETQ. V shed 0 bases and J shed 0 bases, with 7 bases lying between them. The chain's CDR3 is CASSLDSYSGNTIYF. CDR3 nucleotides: TGCGCCAGCAGCTTGGACAGCTACTCTGGAAACACCATATATTTT.

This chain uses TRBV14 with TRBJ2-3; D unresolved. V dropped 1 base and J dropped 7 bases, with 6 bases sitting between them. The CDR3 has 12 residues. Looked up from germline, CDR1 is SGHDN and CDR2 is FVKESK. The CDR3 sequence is CASSQVSHTQYF. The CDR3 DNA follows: TGTGCCAGCAGCCAAGTTTCCCATACGCAGTATTTT.

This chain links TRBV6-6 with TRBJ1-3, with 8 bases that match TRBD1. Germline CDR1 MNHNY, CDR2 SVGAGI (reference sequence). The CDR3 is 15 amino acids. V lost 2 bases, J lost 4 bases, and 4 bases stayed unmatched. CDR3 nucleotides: TGTGCCAGCAGTTACGCGGACAGGGCGGGAAACACCATATATTTT. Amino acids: CASSYADRAGNTIYF.

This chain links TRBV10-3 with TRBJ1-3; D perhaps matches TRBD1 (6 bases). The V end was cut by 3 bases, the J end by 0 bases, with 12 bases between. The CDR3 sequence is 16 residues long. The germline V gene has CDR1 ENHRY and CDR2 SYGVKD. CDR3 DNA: TGTGCCATCAGTGACACCAGGGGTTTCTCTGGAAACACCATATATTTT. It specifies CAISDTRGFSGNTIYF.

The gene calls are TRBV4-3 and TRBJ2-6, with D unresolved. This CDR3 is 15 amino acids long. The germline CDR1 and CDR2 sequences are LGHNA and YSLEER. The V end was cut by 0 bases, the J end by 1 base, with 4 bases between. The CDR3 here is CASSQEKSGANVLTF. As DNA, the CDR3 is TGCGCCAGCAGCCAAGAAAAATCTGGGGCCAACGTCCTGACTTTC.

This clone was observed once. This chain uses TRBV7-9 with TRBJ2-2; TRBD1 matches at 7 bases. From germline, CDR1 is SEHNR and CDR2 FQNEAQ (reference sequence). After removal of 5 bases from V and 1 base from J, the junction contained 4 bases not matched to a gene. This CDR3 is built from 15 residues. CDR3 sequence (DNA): TGTGCCAGCAGCCTACGGACAGGGAACACCGGGGAGCTGTTTTTT. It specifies CASSLRTGNTGELFF.

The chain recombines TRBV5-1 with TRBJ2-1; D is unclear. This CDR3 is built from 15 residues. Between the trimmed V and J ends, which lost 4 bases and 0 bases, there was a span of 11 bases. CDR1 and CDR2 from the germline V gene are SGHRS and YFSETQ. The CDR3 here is CASSPDASSYNEQFF. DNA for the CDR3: TGCGCCAGCAGCCCGGACGCAAGCTCCTACAATGAGCAGTTCTTC. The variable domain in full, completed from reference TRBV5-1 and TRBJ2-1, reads KAGVTQTPRYLIKTRGQQVTLSCSPISGHRSVSWYQQTPGQGLQFLFEYFSETQRNKGNFPGRFSGRQFSNSRSEMNVSTLELGDSALYLCASSPDASSYNEQFFGPGTRLTVL.

For the CDR3, the DNA is TGTGCCAGCAGACTGGGGGGGCTTTCGGAGCAGTTCTTC. Amino acid sequence: CASRLGGLSEQFF. The V gene is TRBV6-6, the J gene TRBJ2-1; tentative D call: TRBD2 (7 bases). V lost 6 bases and J 10 bases, leaving 16 bases between the germline ends. CDR3 length equals 13 residues. Germline CDR1 MNHNY, CDR2 SVGAGI (reference sequence).

The CDR3 DNA is TGTGCCTGGAGTTCGGGAGGGGGCCACACTGAAGCTTTCTTT. Translated: CAWSSGGGHTEAFF. The chain links TRBV30 to TRBJ1-1, with 7 positions matching TRBD1. Germline V lookup: CDR1 GTSNPN, CDR2 SVGIG (reference sequence). V gave up 2 bases and J gave up 3 bases; unmatched junction bases: 6. The CDR3 is 14 amino acids.

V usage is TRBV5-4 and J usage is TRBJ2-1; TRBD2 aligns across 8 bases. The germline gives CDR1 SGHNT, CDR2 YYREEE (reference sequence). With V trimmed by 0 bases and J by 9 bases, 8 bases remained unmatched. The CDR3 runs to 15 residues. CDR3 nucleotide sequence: TGTGCCAGCAGCTTGGCGGTAGCGGGGCACGGTGAGCAGTTCTTC. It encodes CASSLAVAGHGEQFF. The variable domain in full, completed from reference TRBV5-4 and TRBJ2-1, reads ETGVTQSPTHLIKTRGQQVTLRCSSQSGHNTVSWYQQALGQGPQFIFQYYREEENGRGNFPPRFSGLQFPNYSSELNVNALELDDSALYLCASSLAVAGHGEQFFGPGTRLTVL.

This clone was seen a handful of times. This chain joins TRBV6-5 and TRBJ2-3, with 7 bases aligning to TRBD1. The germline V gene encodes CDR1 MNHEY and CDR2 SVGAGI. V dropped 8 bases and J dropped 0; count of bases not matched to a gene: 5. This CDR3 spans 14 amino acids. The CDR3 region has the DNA TGTGCCAGCTCGGGACAGAGCAGCACAGATACGCAGTATTTT. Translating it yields CASSGQSSTDTQYF.

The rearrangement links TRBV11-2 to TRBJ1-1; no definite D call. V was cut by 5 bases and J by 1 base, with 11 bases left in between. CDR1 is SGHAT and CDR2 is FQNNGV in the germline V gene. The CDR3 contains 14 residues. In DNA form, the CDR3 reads TGTGCCAGCAGCGCGACGGCAGGGAACACTGAAGCTTTCTTT. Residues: CASSATAGNTEAFF.

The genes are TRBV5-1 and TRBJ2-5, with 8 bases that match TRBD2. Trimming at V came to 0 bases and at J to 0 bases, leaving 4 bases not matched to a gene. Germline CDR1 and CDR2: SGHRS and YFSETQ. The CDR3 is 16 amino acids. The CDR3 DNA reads TGCGCCAGCAGCTTGGGTGGTAGCGGGGACCAAGAGACCCAGTACTTC. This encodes CASSLGGSGDQETQYF.

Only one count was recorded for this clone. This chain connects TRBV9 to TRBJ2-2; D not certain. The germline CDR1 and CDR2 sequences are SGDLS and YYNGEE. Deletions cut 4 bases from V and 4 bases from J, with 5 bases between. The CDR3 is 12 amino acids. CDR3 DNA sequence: TGTGCCAGCAGCACGACCACCGGGGAGCTGTTTTTT. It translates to CASSTTTGELFF.

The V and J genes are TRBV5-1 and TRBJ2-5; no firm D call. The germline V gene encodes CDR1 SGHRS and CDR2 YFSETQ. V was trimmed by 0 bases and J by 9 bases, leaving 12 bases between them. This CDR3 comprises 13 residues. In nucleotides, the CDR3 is TGCGCCAGCAGCTTGGATGAATCTGGGGCCCAGTACTTC. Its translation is CASSLDESGAQYF. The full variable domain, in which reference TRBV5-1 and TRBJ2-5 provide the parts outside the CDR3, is KAGVTQTPRYLIKTRGQQVTLSCSPISGHRSVSWYQQTPGQGLQFLFEYFSETQRNKGNFPGRFSGRQFSNSRSEMNVSTLELGDSALYLCASSLDESGAQYFGPGTRLLVL.

The CDR3 bases are TGTGCCAGCAGCTTAGTTCCCCTGCGGGGGACGCAGTATTTT. This sequence encodes CASSLVPLRGTQYF. The chain recombines TRBV11-2 with TRBJ2-3, with 7 bases fitting TRBD2. This CDR3 is built from 14 residues. Germline V gene data show CDR1 as SGHAT and CDR2 as FQNNGV. The ends lost 1 base at V and 9 bases at J; junction bases unmatched: 7.

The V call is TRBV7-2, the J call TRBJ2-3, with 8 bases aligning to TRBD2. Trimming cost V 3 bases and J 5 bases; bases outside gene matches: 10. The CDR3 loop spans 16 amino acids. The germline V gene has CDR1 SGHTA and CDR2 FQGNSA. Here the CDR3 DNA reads TGTGCCAGCAGCTTCACGGGGGGGCCGGTTAGAGATACGCAGTATTTT. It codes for CASSFTGGPVRDTQYF.

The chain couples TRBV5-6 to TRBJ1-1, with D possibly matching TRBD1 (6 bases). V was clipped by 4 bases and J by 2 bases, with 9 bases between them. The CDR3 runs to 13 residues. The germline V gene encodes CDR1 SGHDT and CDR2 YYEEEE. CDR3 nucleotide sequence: TGTGCCAGCAGCCGGGACACCAACACTGAAGCTTTCTTT. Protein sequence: CASSRDTNTEAFF.

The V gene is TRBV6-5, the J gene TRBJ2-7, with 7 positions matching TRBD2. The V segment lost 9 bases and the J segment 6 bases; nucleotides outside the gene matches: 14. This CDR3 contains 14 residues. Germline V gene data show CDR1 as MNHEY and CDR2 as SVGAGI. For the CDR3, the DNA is TGTGCCAGTAAGCGGGGTGGAGGTGGCGGCGAGCAGTACGTC. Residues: CASKRGGGGGEQYV.

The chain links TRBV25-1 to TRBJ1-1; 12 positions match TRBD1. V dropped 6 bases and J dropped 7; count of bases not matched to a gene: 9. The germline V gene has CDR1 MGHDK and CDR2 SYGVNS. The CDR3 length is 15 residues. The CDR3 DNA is TGTGCCAGCAGCGGGACAGGGGGCGCCCCCGGTGAAGCTTTCTTT. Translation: CASSGTGGAPGEAFF.